This T cell receptor beta chain was found in a study of cytomegalovirus exposure and HLA in healthy donors. Regarding the study as a whole: The study flagged about 160 TCR beta chains as cytomegalovirus-associated. In the 120 validation repertoires, 94% of cluster scores exceeded 0, per a later analysis.

Trimming cost V 2 bases and J 4 bases; bases outside gene matches: 28. From germline, CDR1 is PRHDT and CDR2 FYEKMQ (reference sequence). CDR3 length equals 23 residues. Comment on this clone: Its antigen is still unknown.

Using immunoSEQ multiplex PCR, the repertoire was profiled, and TCRdb retains in-frame clones only, with some absent. The table has over 100,000 clones, about nine tenths seen once. The specimen was PBMCs. The rearrangement links TRBV13 to TRBJ2-3; TRBD1 aligns across 9 bases. This sequence originates from a woman aged 18-29 years in good health and CMV-seronegative. The CDR3 nucleotides read TGTGCCAGCAGCTTAATCCCGGGGCGCTCGTCATACAGGGGGCGTATCCACCCAGATACGCAGTATTTT. Protein product: CASSLIPGRSSYRGRIHPDTQYF.